This T cell receptor beta chain was sequenced during a study of human T cells and chemical hapten exposure. About the study: Scalp application of diphenylcyclopropenone was performed weekly in patients across the entire roughly 26-week study.

This clonotype was detected only a few times. Its cognate antigen is unknown. The CDR3 length is 14 residues. Between the trimmed V and J ends, which lost 9 bases and 2 bases, there was a span of 13 bases. Germline CDR1 is MDHEN and CDR2 is SYDVKM. Time point noted: patch test 2, 6 weeks after DPC sensitization. Treatment meaning: therapeutic diphenylcyclopropenone sensitization with weekly scalp DPC. The study used a library that attached unique molecular identifiers to individual cDNA molecules. MiXCR, run by TCRdb on the RACE reads, gives a single entry per CDR3 protein. Among 80,000 to 100,000 distinct CDR3 sequences listed, about 10% were seen once. Study-wide results and caveats: Donors had alopecia, so their immune response may differ from healthy people's. PT1 expanded TCR numbers rose with patch test score.

The sequence was collected from a woman in her fifties or sixties with alopecia areata. Some clones in this sample may be carry-over from other donors' samples. The gene calls are TRBV28 and TRBJ2-2; a possible D gene is TRBD1 (5 bases). This specimen was whole blood, taken in connection with sensitization to the hapten diphenylcyclopropenone (DPC). The DNA of the CDR3 is TGTGCCAGTAGAAGGGGCAGCAACACCGGGGAGCTGTTTTTT. Translating gives CASRRGSNTGELFF.